A single sample is the source of the 14 T cell receptor beta chains below, sequenced in a study of T-cell reconstitution after alpha-beta-depleted transplantation in children. Preparation of the TCRbeta library used unique molecular identifiers. TCRdb reanalysed the PCR reads using MiXCR and keeps one entry per CDR3 protein. The repertoire holds around 200,000 distinct CDR3 sequences, with approximately 8.4% as singletons. The source was PBMCs, mostly from graft donor cells, collected 360 days after TCRalphabeta/CD19-depleted stem cell transplant. The receptors derive from a male patient aged 2-15 years who had a stem cell transplant for acute myeloid leukemia, so the T cells may come from the graft donor.

This clonotype was seen ten or more times. This chain joins TRBV12-3 or TRBV12-4 and TRBJ2-1; 12 nucleotides match TRBD2. J lost 8 bases, V lost 2 bases, and 1 base had no gene match. This CDR3 is built from 14 residues. The CDR3: CASSLLAGGDEQFF. In DNA form, the CDR3 reads TGTGCCAGCAGTTTACTAGCGGGAGGGGATGAGCAGTTCTTC.

This clonotype occurred a few times. The V and J genes are TRBV6-6 and TRBJ1-5; weak D call: TRBD1 (6 bases). Per germline, CDR1 MNHNY and CDR2 SVGAGI (reference sequence). The length of the CDR3 is 13 residues. The V and J ends lost 6 bases and 9 bases respectively, with 15 bases between them. The CDR3 DNA is TGTGCCAGCAGGGTGGACAGCATGGGGCCCCAGCATTTT. This codes for CASRVDSMGPQHF.

This clonotype was counted ten times or more. The V call is TRBV20-1, the J call TRBJ1-4; 12 nucleotides agree with TRBD1. The CDR3 loop spans 15 amino acids. The germline CDR1 and CDR2 sequences are DFQATT and SNEGSKA (reference sequence). V lost 6 bases, J lost 7 bases, and 9 bases stayed unmatched. The CDR3 sequence: CSARDRGQKGEKLFF. The DNA for the CDR3 is TGCAGTGCAAGGGACAGGGGGCAGAAGGGTGAAAAACTGTTTTTT.

This clonotype was observed many times. The chain employs TRBV12-3 or TRBV12-4 and TRBJ2-2; 7 positions agree with TRBD2. This CDR3 has 14 amino acids. The J segment lost 4 bases and the V segment lost 7 bases, leaving 6 bases of the junction unmatched. This CDR3 is CASTLGLGTGELFF. CDR3 sequence (DNA): TGTGCCAGCACCCTTGGACTAGGCACCGGGGAGCTGTTTTTT.

The J gene is TRBJ2-7, the V gene TRBV7-2; tentatively, D is TRBD2 (6 bases). This CDR3 contains 14 residues. In germline, CDR1 is SGHTA, CDR2 FQGNSA. V was trimmed by 5 bases and J by 7 bases, leaving 18 bases between them. The CDR3, as DNA: TGTGCCAGCAGCCACAGGACTAATTCTTTTGAGCAGTACGTC. Translated: CASSHRTNSFEQYV.

In its sample, this clonotype was seen many times. This chain joins TRBV2 and TRBJ2-1; D is undetermined. Looked up from germline, CDR1 is SNHLY and CDR2 is FYNNEI. CDR3 size: 11 residues. The V gene lost 10 bases and the J gene lost 7 bases, with 11 bases spanning the gap. CDR3 in amino acids: CATCSWNEQFF. DNA for the CDR3: TGTGCCACCTGTAGCTGGAATGAGCAGTTCTTC.

This clonotype was detected a few times. The rearrangement links TRBV12-3 or TRBV12-4 to TRBJ2-1; D is unresolved. The V and J ends lost 3 bases and 3 bases respectively, with 12 bases between them. The CDR3 has 15 amino acids. CDR3 protein: CASSFSVGNYNEQFF. The CDR3 nucleotides are TGTGCCAGCAGTTTTTCCGTAGGGAACTACAATGAGCAGTTCTTC.

In this sample, this clonotype turned up many times. The chain combines TRBV5-1 with TRBJ2-2; D might be TRBD1 (6 bases). There are 15 residues in the CDR3. The germline V and J ends were trimmed by 4 bases and 1 base, with 11 bases remaining between them. Germline CDR1 reads SGHRS; CDR2 reads YFSETQ. CDR3 nucleotides: TGCGCCAGCAGCCCACAGACAGGGAACACCGGGGAGCTGTTTTTT. It translates to CASSPQTGNTGELFF.

In this sample, this clonotype turned up once. Relative to the germline gene, one junction end is altered; a read error may explain this. V gene TRBV6-1 combines with J gene TRBJ2-7; 9 bases align to TRBD2. Germline V gene sequence: CDR1 MNHNS, CDR2 SASEGT. There are 15 residues in the CDR3. The CDR3 bases are TGTGCCAGCAGCGCTCCGGGACTAGCCTCCTACGAGGAGTACTTC. This sequence encodes CASSAPGLASYEEYF.

The rearrangement joins TRBV20-1 to TRBJ1-1, with 8 bases identical to TRBD1. The J segment lost 4 bases and the V segment lost 5 bases, leaving 3 bases of the junction unmatched. Germline V lookup: CDR1 DFQATT, CDR2 SNEGSKA (reference sequence). This CDR3 has 12 residues. The CDR3 loop is CSAGQGSTEAFF. The CDR3 region has the DNA TGCAGTGCTGGACAGGGAAGCACTGAAGCTTTCTTT.

This clonotype has a count of ten or more. The genes are TRBV6-5 and TRBJ2-1; a possible D gene is TRBD2 (5 bases). Germline values: CDR1 MNHEY, CDR2 SVGAGI. V was trimmed by 4 bases and J by 2 bases, leaving 9 bases between them. The length of the CDR3 is 14 residues. The CDR3 sequence: CASSSRATYNEQFF. CDR3 coding DNA: TGTGCCAGCAGTTCGAGGGCTACCTACAATGAGCAGTTCTTC.

The chain has TRBV2 and TRBJ2-5, with TRBD2 matching over 11 bases. Trimming cost V 4 bases and J 4 bases; bases outside gene matches: 5. In germline, CDR1 is SNHLY, CDR2 FYNNEI. The CDR3 is made up of 15 amino acids. In DNA, the CDR3 is TGTGCCAGCAGTGTAGCGGGGGGGCCTAGAGAGACCCAGTACTTC. As protein: CASSVAGGPRETQYF.

The gene calls are TRBV12-3 or TRBV12-4 and TRBJ1-5; D uncertain. CDR3 length: 14 amino acids. V was clipped by 2 bases and J by 7 bases, with 12 bases between them. The CDR3 DNA follows: TGTGCCAGCAGTTTAACCGGGGTCGGACAGCCCCAGCATTTT. Its translation: CASSLTGVGQPQHF.

The chain is built from TRBV12-3 or TRBV12-4 and TRBJ2-7; TRBD2 matches at 12 bases. Trimming at V came to 6 bases and at J to 4 bases, leaving 16 bases not matched to a gene. This CDR3 spans 18 amino acids. CDR3 nucleotides: TGTGCCAGCAGCCTAGGAGTTTCCGGGACTAGCGGGCCGTACGAGCAGTACTTC. Its protein is CASSLGVSGTSGPYEQYF.